A single sample gave rise to the 14 T cell receptor beta chains below, sequenced in a study of T cell responses to AZD1222 COVID-19 vaccine. TCRdb keeps only in-frame clones here, not all; method: immunoSEQ multiplex PCR. The data contain 120,000 or so clones, more than 65% of them singletons. The sample consisted of peripheral blood, taken 28 days after the second AZD1222 dose. Every receptor here comes from an adult who received the AZD1222 COVID-19 vaccine.

V and J are TRBV2 and TRBJ2-1; D may correspond to TRBD1 or TRBD2 (6 bases each). Trimming pared 4 bases from V and 4 bases from J, leaving 17 bases between. This CDR3 region has 16 residues. CDR1 is SNHLY and CDR2 is FYNNEI in the germline V gene. The CDR3 DNA reads TGTGCCAGCAGTGCAAGCCGCGGGACACCTTACAATGAGCAGTTCTTC. Translated: CASSASRGTPYNEQFF.

The CDR3 coding sequence is TGTGCCAGCAGTTACGGCGGGGAAGATACGCAGTATTTT. Amino acid sequence: CASSYGGEDTQYF. The V and J genes are TRBV6-2 or TRBV6-3 and TRBJ2-3, with D maybe TRBD2 (6 bases). CDR3 size: 13 residues. Germline V gene lookup returns CDR1 MNHEY and CDR2 SVGEGT. V was clipped by 2 bases and J by 5 bases, with 8 bases between them.

The genes are TRBV5-6 and TRBJ1-1; no clear D. The length of the CDR3 is 14 residues. The V end was cut by 6 bases, the J end by 4 bases, with 16 bases between. Germline assignment: CDR1 SGHDT and CDR2 YYEEEE. The CDR3 DNA is TGTGCCAGCATCCGTTGGTTGGGAGGCACTGAAGCTTTCTTT. It translates to CASIRWLGGTEAFF.

The chain's CDR3 is CASSTYRGSNEQFF. The CDR3 nucleotides read TGTGCCAGCAGCACGTACAGGGGTAGCAATGAGCAGTTCTTC. The rearrangement uses TRBV27 and TRBJ2-1; TRBD1 agrees at 7 bases. From germline, CDR1 is MNHEY and CDR2 SMNVEV (reference sequence). The CDR3 contains 14 residues. V lost 6 bases, J lost 6 bases, and 8 bases stayed unmatched.

This clone has more than one count but fewer than ten. CDR3 amino acids: CASSVGGDIDEQYF. The CDR3 DNA sequence: TGTGCCAGCAGCGTAGGGGGGGACATCGACGAGCAGTACTTC. The rearrangement joins TRBV9 to TRBJ2-7; D may match TRBD1 or TRBD2 (6 bases each). The CDR3 has 14 amino acids. Trimming shortened V by 0 bases and J by 5 bases, and 12 bases separated the two germline ends. The germline V gene encodes CDR1 SGDLS and CDR2 YYNGEE.

The V and J genes are TRBV9 and TRBJ1-3; 9 bases line up with TRBD1. Germline CDR1 reads SGDLS; CDR2 reads YYNGEE. The CDR3 is made up of 16 amino acids. The V segment lost 3 bases and the J segment 1 base; nucleotides outside the gene matches: 5. The CDR3 DNA is TGTGCCAGCAGCGCGGACAGGGGTAAATCTGGAAACACCATATATTTT. Translated, it gives CASSADRGKSGNTIYF.

The chain employs TRBV2 and TRBJ1-5; 9 positions match TRBD1. CDR3 length: 15 residues. Germline V lookup: CDR1 SNHLY, CDR2 FYNNEI. V was clipped by 6 bases and J by 2 bases; unmatched bases: 5. The CDR3 DNA follows: TGTGCCAGCAGGCCCACAGGGGGCGGCAATCAGCCCCAGCATTTT. Its translation is CASRPTGGGNQPQHF.

The V gene is TRBV28, the J gene TRBJ2-3, with 14 bases that match TRBD2. The CDR3 is made up of 18 amino acids. V lost 6 bases, J lost 2 bases, and 10 bases stayed unmatched. Germline V gene lookup returns CDR1 MDHEN and CDR2 SYDVKM. The DNA of the CDR3 is TGTGCCAGCAGCGACTTTATGGGACTAGCGGGGGCCACAGATACGCAGTATTTT. Amino acid sequence: CASSDFMGLAGATDTQYF.

V is TRBV5-6 and J is TRBJ1-1; maybe TRBD1 (6 bases). CDR1 and CDR2 (germline): SGHDT, YYEEEE. V lost 1 base, J lost 3 bases, and 16 bases lay in between. This CDR3 is built from 16 residues. The CDR3 DNA reads as TGTGCCAGCAGCTTGAGGAGTATTGGGGGGCACACTGAAGCTTTCTTT. It translates to CASSLRSIGGHTEAFF.

The sample holds a few counts of this clone. The chain employs TRBV6-5 and TRBJ1-6; 10 bases line up with TRBD1. Germline V lookup: CDR1 MNHEY, CDR2 SVGAGI. The CDR3 is made up of 15 amino acids. The V segment lost 8 bases and the J segment 7 bases; nucleotides outside the gene matches: 8. The CDR3 nucleotides read TGTGCCAGCCGCGGGGACAGGGGACGGAATTCACCCCTCCACTTT. This encodes CASRGDRGRNSPLHF.

For this clone: A junction boundary mismatches the germline segment, possibly from a read error. The chain has TRBV15 and TRBJ1-4; 8 nucleotides match TRBD1. The CDR3 length is 15 residues. Germline V lookup: CDR1 LNHNV, CDR2 YYDKDF (reference sequence). The CDR3 bases are TGTGCCACCAGCAGAGATTACGGAGACTTGGACAGGGTGGTCTTT. Encoded protein: CATSRDYGDLDRVVF.

V gene TRBV19 combines with J gene TRBJ1-2; TRBD1 is a possible D gene (5 bases). The CDR3 length is 15 residues. V shed 4 bases and J shed 0 bases, with 12 bases lying between them. From germline, CDR1 is LNHDA and CDR2 SQIVND (reference sequence). The CDR3 here is CASSTLTVTNYGYTF. CDR3 bases: TGTGCCAGTAGTACTTTGACAGTAACTAACTATGGCTACACCTTC.

The chain uses TRBV6-5 and TRBJ2-7, with D possibly TRBD2 on 6 matching bases. The V end was cut by 2 bases, the J end by 2 bases, with 13 bases between. The CDR3 consists of 15 residues. The germline gives CDR1 MNHEY, CDR2 SVGAGI. The CDR3 loop reads CASSYGAGSPYEQYF. For the CDR3, the DNA is TGTGCCAGCAGTTACGGGGCCGGGAGCCCCTACGAGCAGTACTTC.

V and J are TRBV10-3 and TRBJ2-7; 7 bases agree with TRBD1. Germline trimming cut 7 bases from V and 3 bases from J; bases unmatched to any gene: 6. Germline assignment: CDR1 ENHRY and CDR2 SYGVKD. The length of the CDR3 is 13 residues. As DNA, the CDR3 is TGTGCCATCACCCGGGACAGCCACTACGAGCAGTACTTC. Translation: CAITRDSHYEQYF.